This entry concerns a single T cell receptor (beta chain). Its antigen is not identified. PCR employed 60 Vbeta and 13 Jbeta primers. Profiled with immunoSEQ multiplex PCR; TCRdb holds only in-frame clones, not every one. The sample has some 100,000 clones, about 69% seen once. This specimen belongs to a study of cytomegalovirus exposure and HLA in healthy donors. Study-level background: A prior analysis found roughly 100 million unique TCR beta sequences from 150 million to 200 million T cells.

General study findings and limits: The classifier reportedly diagnosed cytomegalovirus status with high specificity and sensitivity.

V gave up 7 bases and J gave up 6 bases; unmatched junction bases: 15. The V gene's germline CDR1 is KGHSH and CDR2 LQKENI. The CDR3 spans 16 residues. The receptor was isolated from a woman in her late teens or twenties in good health and CMV-seropositive. This chain connects TRBV18 to TRBJ1-2; 9 bases are a match to TRBD1. Sample: PBMCs. The CDR3 loop reads CASYLNPGQGLHGYTF. As DNA, the CDR3 is TGTGCCAGCTACCTCAATCCGGGACAGGGCCTCCATGGCTACACCTTC. Full variable domain (rest looked up from reference TRBV18 and TRBJ1-2): NAGVMQNPRHLVRRRGQEARLRCSPMKGHSHVYWYRQLPEEGLKFMVYLQKENIIDESGMPKERFSAEFPKEGPSILRIQQVVRGDSAAYFCASYLNPGQGLHGYTFGSGTRLTVV.